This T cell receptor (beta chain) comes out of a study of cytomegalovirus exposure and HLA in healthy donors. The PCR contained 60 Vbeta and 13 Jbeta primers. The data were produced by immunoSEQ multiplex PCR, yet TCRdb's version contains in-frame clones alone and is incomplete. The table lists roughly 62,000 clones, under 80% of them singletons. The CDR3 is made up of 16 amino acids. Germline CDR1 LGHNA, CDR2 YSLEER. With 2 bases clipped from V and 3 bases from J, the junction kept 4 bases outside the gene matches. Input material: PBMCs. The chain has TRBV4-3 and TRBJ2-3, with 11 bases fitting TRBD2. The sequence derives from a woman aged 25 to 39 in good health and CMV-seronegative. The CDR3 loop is CASSQMTSGTTDTQYF. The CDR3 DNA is TGCGCCAGCAGCCAAATGACTAGCGGGACAACAGATACGCAGTATTTT.